Sequencing of this T cell receptor beta chain was carried out in a study of somatic mutations in cytotoxic T cells in rheumatoid arthritis. V was clipped by 4 bases and J by 6 bases; unmatched bases: 14. The length of the CDR3 is 17 residues. The germline CDR1 and CDR2 sequences are MNHEY and SMNVEV (reference sequence). Libraries were prepared by immunoSEQ multiplex PCR; TCRdb keeps only in-frame clonotypes and omits some of them. Of about 23,000 clones listed, roughly 80% are singletons. Sequencing was performed on CD8+ T cells sorted from blood. The origin of this receptor is an adult with rheumatoid arthritis. This chain links TRBV27 with TRBJ2-3; 9 bases agree with TRBD2. The CDR3 nucleotides read TGTGCCAGCAGTTCCGGATGGTCGGCTAGCGGGGCGGATACGCAGTATTTT. As protein: CASSSGWSASGADTQYF.